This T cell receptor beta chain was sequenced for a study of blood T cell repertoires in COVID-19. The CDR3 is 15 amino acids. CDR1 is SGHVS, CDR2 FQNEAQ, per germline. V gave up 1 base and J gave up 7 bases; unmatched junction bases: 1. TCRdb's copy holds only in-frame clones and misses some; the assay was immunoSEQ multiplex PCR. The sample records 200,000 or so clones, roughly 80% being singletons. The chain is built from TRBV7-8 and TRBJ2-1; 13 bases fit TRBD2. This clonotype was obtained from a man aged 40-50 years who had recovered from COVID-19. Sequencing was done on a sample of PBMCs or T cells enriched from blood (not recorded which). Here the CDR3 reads CASSLGGLAGNEQFF. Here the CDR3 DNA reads TGTGCCAGCAGCTTAGGGGGACTAGCGGGGAATGAGCAGTTCTTC.